This T cell receptor beta chain was identified during a study of patients and donors after allogeneic stem cell transplantation. In this sample, this clonotype turned up a few times. The V gene's germline CDR1 is MNHNS and CDR2 SASEGT. The length of the CDR3 is 15 residues. V gave up 5 bases and J gave up 3 bases; unmatched junction bases: 3. TCRdb re-derived calls from the RT-PCR reads in MiXCR, one entry per CDR3 protein. Here the sample spans 200,000 to 250,000 distinct CDR3 sequences, around 14% being singletons. This TCR was sampled from a human donor who was either an allogeneic HSCT recipient or a stem cell or donor lymphocyte infusion donor (not recorded which). It is not recorded whose cells these are; they may come from a transplant donor. The sequencing input was blood, either unsorted or a sorted T cell fraction (not recorded which). This chain joins TRBV6-1 and TRBJ2-1; 11 bases are a match to TRBD2. CDR3 residues: CASSKTSGDYNEQFF. The CDR3 DNA follows: TGTGCCAGCAGTAAGACTAGCGGGGACTACAATGAGCAGTTCTTC.